This T cell receptor (beta chain) was profiled in a study of blood T cell repertoires in COVID-19. From germline, CDR1 is SGHTA and CDR2 FQGTGA. The CDR3 sequence is 19 residues long. The junction had 15 bases not matched to a gene; V was cut back by 5 bases and J by 2 bases. In the original processing: Amplification of reference gene primers provided the estimated nucleated cell counts. The assay was immunoSEQ multiplex PCR, and TCRdb's table has in-frame clones only and misses some. Clone size and the V and J calls come from that table; the DNA yielded D and trimming. The sample consists of around 700,000 clones, 85% to 90% of them appearing once.

The rearrangement joins TRBV7-3 to TRBJ2-2; 9 bases agree with TRBD1. The receptor's source is a woman aged 18-30 years with acute or convalescent COVID-19. The sequencing input was peripheral blood. CDR3 in amino acids: CASSPRGQGVPRNTGELFF. DNA of the CDR3: TGTGCCAGCAGCCCCCGGGGACAGGGAGTCCCGCGAAACACCGGGGAGCTGTTTTTT.